The 21 T cell receptor beta chains presented below share a single source sample, sequenced in a study of blood T cells in healthy people across ages (dated by TCRdb to 2013 to 2016). The library was built by means of 5' RACE. Sequencing was carried out with an Illumina HiSeq 2500. A second PCR of roughly 7 to 12 cycles was performed with a sample-barcoded 5' primer and a J-beta primer mix. TCRdb handled the public reads itself, with Q25 trimming in fastp and clone calling in MiXCR, and kept productive beta chains. Each CDR3 protein gets just one entry, which takes the most common genes and DNA from the rows behind it. The sample has about 800,000 distinct CDR3 sequences on record, 20% to 25% of them singletons. 3% to 4.5% of the sample comes from the top ten. These same records also appear under a second study, on T cells of mothers and their children.

Sequencing input: blood. Source of these receptors: a boy aged 5-17 years in good health.

This clonotype was found a few times. CDR3: CASSPNGRSQFF. The CDR3 region has the DNA TGTGCCAGCAGCCCGAATGGGAGGTCGCAGTTCTTC. The gene calls are TRBV3-1 and TRBJ2-1; D is possibly TRBD2 (6 bases). The CDR3 is made up of 12 amino acids. V lost 4 bases, J lost 12 bases, and 13 bases lay in between. CDR1 is LGHDT, CDR2 YNNKEL, per germline (reference sequence).

The chain joins TRBV11-2 to TRBJ2-6; D remains ambiguous. Trimming removed 3 bases at V and 2 bases at J, with 11 bases between. CDR3 length: 16 residues. In germline, CDR1 is SGHAT, CDR2 FQNNGV. Written as DNA, the CDR3 is TGTGCCAGCAGCTTTCAAAGGTTGACTGGGGCCAACGTCCTGACTTTC. Amino acid sequence: CASSFQRLTGANVLTF.

The gene calls are TRBV12-3 or TRBV12-4 and TRBJ1-2; D is undetermined. The ends were cut back, 7 bases at V and 0 bases at J, with 18 bases in the middle. The CDR3 loop spans 16 amino acids. The CDR3 DNA reads as TGTGCCAGCACTCCAACACAGCGACCCTCTAACTATGGCTACACCTTC. Translating it yields CASTPTQRPSNYGYTF.

The genes are TRBV11-2 and TRBJ2-1; no clear D. V was trimmed by 3 bases and J by 2 bases, leaving 17 bases between them. CDR1 SGHAT and CDR2 FQNNGV come from the germline V gene. This CDR3 spans 17 amino acids. The CDR3 is CASSLDVDAPTYNEQFF. Written as DNA, the CDR3 is TGTGCCAGCAGCTTGGATGTGGACGCTCCTACCTACAATGAGCAGTTCTTC.

The J gene is TRBJ1-4, the V gene TRBV4-1; no clear D gene. CDR3 size: 13 residues. CDR1 is MGHRA, CDR2 YSYEKL, per germline. V was pared by 1 base and J by 7 bases, with 7 bases between. The CDR3 bases are TGCGCCAGCAGCCAAGTTCTAGGTGAAAAACTGTTTTTT. Amino acid sequence: CASSQVLGEKLFF.

The table lists this clonotype with a few counts. This chain links TRBV5-1 with TRBJ2-7; D call uncertain. The germline V and J ends were trimmed by 4 bases and 4 bases, with 18 bases remaining between them. Germline loops: CDR1 SGHRS, CDR2 YFSETQ. The CDR3 totals 15 residues. In DNA, the CDR3 is TGCGCCAGCAGCCCCGACGATTATGGGCCTTACGAGCAGTACTTC. This translates into CASSPDDYGPYEQYF.

V and J are TRBV7-2 and TRBJ2-7; either TRBD1 or TRBD2 may supply D (5 bases each). This CDR3 region has 15 residues. Germline V gene sequence: CDR1 SGHTA, CDR2 FQGNSA. The V and J ends lost 6 bases and 5 bases respectively, with 20 bases between them. The DNA of the CDR3 is TGTGCCAGCAGGAACCCGGGGCAAGGAAGGGACGAGCAGTACTTC. Protein sequence: CASRNPGQGRDEQYF.

Worth noting for this clonotype: The junction shows a germline mismatch at one end, possibly a read error. The chain combines TRBV28 with TRBJ2-5; the match to TRBD2 covers 9 bases. This CDR3 contains 16 residues. CDR1 is MDHEN, CDR2 SYDVKM, per germline. Here the CDR3 reads CASSLGLAKYQEAQYF. The CDR3 region has the DNA TGTGCCAGCAGTTTAGGACTAGCGAAGTACCAAGAGGCCCAGTACTTC.

A few counts support this clonotype. The chain couples TRBV9 to TRBJ2-3; maybe TRBD2 (5 bases). The V and J ends lost 0 bases and 6 bases respectively, with 8 bases between them. The germline V gene encodes CDR1 SGDLS and CDR2 YYNGEE. CDR3 length equals 13 residues. The CDR3 sequence: CASSVGGLDTQYF. The CDR3 nucleotides are TGTGCCAGCAGCGTAGGAGGGCTGGATACGCAGTATTTT.

This clonotype has more than one count but fewer than ten. J is TRBJ1-4 and V is TRBV5-1, with D uncertain. This CDR3 spans 13 amino acids. Germline CDR1 reads SGHRS; CDR2 reads YFSETQ. Trimming took off 0 bases at V and 10 bases at J, with 10 bases between the two ends. CDR3 nucleotides: TGCGCCAGCAGCTTGGACGGAGCAGGAAAACTGTTTTTT. Protein sequence: CASSLDGAGKLFF. The full variable domain, its missing parts supplied by reference TRBV5-1 and TRBJ1-4, is KAGVTQTPRYLIKTRGQQVTLSCSPISGHRSVSWYQQTPGQGLQFLFEYFSETQRNKGNFPGRFSGRQFSNSRSEMNVSTLELGDSALYLCASSLDGAGKLFFGSGTQLSVL.

The chain carries TRBV7-9 and TRBJ2-5, with 10 positions matching TRBD2. The V segment lost 1 base and the J segment 5 bases; nucleotides outside the gene matches: 7. This CDR3 region has 16 residues. Germline CDR1 is SEHNR and CDR2 is FQNEAQ (reference sequence). The CDR3 region has the DNA TGTGCCAGCAGCTTAGGCGCAGCGGGAGGGCCGGAGACCCAGTACTTC. Translating gives CASSLGAAGGPETQYF.

The rearrangement joins TRBV20-1 to TRBJ2-5; maybe TRBD1 (5 bases). The end of the DNA is better explained by TRBJ2-7, so the J call may be wrong. The germline V gene has CDR1 DFQATT and CDR2 SNEGSKA (reference sequence). The CDR3 consists of 16 residues. CDR3 coding DNA: TGCAGTGCTAGAGATCCACCAAGCAGGACATACTACGAGCAGTACTTC. Protein: CSARDPPSRTYYEQYF.

CDR3 amino acids: CASSLVDRANEQFF. The CDR3 DNA reads as TGTGCCAGCAGTTTAGTGGACAGGGCCAATGAGCAGTTCTTC. The J gene is TRBJ2-1, the V gene TRBV28, with 8 bases matching TRBD1. Germline V gene lookup returns CDR1 MDHEN and CDR2 SYDVKM. Trimming cost V 2 bases and J 6 bases; bases outside gene matches: 3. CDR3 size: 14 residues.

The V gene is TRBV24-1, the J gene TRBJ2-2, with D perhaps TRBD1 (6 bases). There are 14 residues in the CDR3. V lost 4 bases to trimming and J lost 3 bases, with 8 bases between them. CDR1 is KGHDR, CDR2 SFDVKD, per germline. The CDR3 region is CATSEHRDTGELFF. The CDR3 coding sequence is TGTGCCACCAGTGAGCACAGGGACACCGGGGAGCTGTTTTTT.

The gene calls are TRBV19 and TRBJ2-5; D may be TRBD1 or TRBD2 (5 bases each). The DNA end favors TRBJ2-7, so the J call may be wrong. Germline V lookup: CDR1 LNHDA, CDR2 SQIVND (reference sequence). The CDR3 contains 12 residues. CDR3 loop: CASRDGSYEQYF. Here the CDR3 DNA reads TGTGCCAGCAGGGACGGATCCTACGAGCAGTACTTC.

This sequence joins TRBV4-3 and TRBJ1-2; D unclear. This CDR3 comprises 15 residues. Per the germline V gene, CDR1 is LGHNA and CDR2 is YSLEER. The germline V and J ends were trimmed by 0 bases and 0 bases, with 8 bases remaining between them. CDR3 in DNA: TGCGCCAGCAGCCAAGAAACGGAATCTAACTATGGCTACACCTTC. Protein sequence: CASSQETESNYGYTF.

The chain employs TRBV5-1 and TRBJ2-2, with a weak D call TRBD1 (6 bases). Germline assignment: CDR1 SGHRS and CDR2 YFSETQ. This CDR3 spans 13 amino acids. Trimming stripped 10 bases from V and 4 bases from J, with 14 bases between. CDR3 loop: CASNQGSTGELFF. In DNA, the CDR3 is TGCGCCTCTAACCAGGGGTCCACCGGGGAGCTGTTTTTT.

V is TRBV2 and J is TRBJ2-5; D assignment may be TRBD1 or TRBD2 (5 bases each). The CDR3 length is 13 residues. V was pared by 6 bases and J by 7 bases, with 15 bases between. CDR1 SNHLY and CDR2 FYNNEI come from the germline V gene. The CDR3 nucleotides are TGTGCCAGCAGCAGAACCGGGGCGCGGACCCAGTACTTC. Translating it yields CASSRTGARTQYF.

This clonotype was seen a few times. The CDR3 protein is CASSGDRGYTEAFF. DNA for the CDR3: TGTGCCAGCAGTGGGGACAGGGGCTACACTGAAGCTTTCTTT. The rearrangement joins TRBV12-3 or TRBV12-4 to TRBJ1-1; 10 nucleotides match TRBD1. V trimming: 5 bases; J trimming: 3 bases; junction bases outside the gene matches: 3. The CDR3 loop spans 14 amino acids.

The count of this clonotype is one. The V gene is TRBV28, the J gene TRBJ2-5; a weak D match, TRBD1 (5 bases). The germline V and J ends were trimmed by 4 bases and 5 bases, with 17 bases remaining between them. This CDR3 has 15 amino acids. Looked up from germline, CDR1 is MDHEN and CDR2 is SYDVKM. The CDR3 sequence: CASSSRAQVRETQYF. As DNA, the CDR3 is TGTGCCAGCAGTTCCCGGGCACAGGTGCGGGAGACCCAGTACTTC.

The CDR3 protein is CASSKDSFSYEQYF. The CDR3 nucleotides read TGTGCCAGCAGCAAGGACAGCTTCTCCTACGAGCAGTACTTC. V usage is TRBV28 and J usage is TRBJ2-1; D perhaps matches TRBD1 (6 bases). The end of the DNA is better explained by TRBJ2-7, so the J call may be wrong. In germline, CDR1 is MDHEN, CDR2 SYDVKM. The CDR3 covers 14 residues.